This T cell receptor (beta chain) stems from a study of human T cells and chemical hapten exposure. About the study: Doses of diphenylcyclopropenone went to the patients' scalps weekly throughout the approximately 22-week study. Notes on the study in general: Counts of expanded TCRs at PT1 were positively correlated with patch test score. Once DPC sensitization occurred, TCRs above 1 in 1000 frequency showed no change.

Worth noting for this clonotype: Its antigen is unknown.

Described time point: patch test 3, about 24 weeks after DPC sensitization. Treatment denoted: therapeutic diphenylcyclopropenone sensitization with weekly scalp DPC. CDR1 DFQATT and CDR2 SNEGSKA come from the germline V gene (reference sequence). V lost 3 bases and J lost 1; bases outside the gene matches: 4. The CDR3 runs to 15 residues. From the RACE reads, TCRdb called clonotypes with MiXCR, one entry per CDR3 protein. The sample comprises about 190,000 distinct CDR3 sequences, around 23% of which are singletons, and 2.5% rests with the top ten. The sample consisted of whole blood, taken in connection with sensitization to the hapten diphenylcyclopropenone (DPC). The clonotype comes from a middle-aged woman with alopecia areata. Some clones in this sample may be carry-over from other donors' samples. The chain recombines TRBV20-1 with TRBJ2-5; 11 nucleotides align to TRBD2. CDR3: CSASPGTSGQETQYF. The DNA of the CDR3 is TGCAGTGCTAGTCCCGGGACTAGCGGCCAAGAGACCCAGTACTTC.